The 8 T cell receptor beta chains below were found in one sample sequenced in a study of blood T cells in healthy people across ages. PCR was performed a second time for roughly 7 to 11 cycles using a sample-barcoded 5' primer and a J-beta primer mix. MiXCR, run by TCRdb on the 5' RACE reads, gives a single entry per CDR3 protein. Counted here are about 640,000 distinct CDR3 sequences, under 65% occurring once; the ten biggest clones make up 30% to 40%. Source material: blood. These receptors originate from a man aged 60 to 69 in good health.

This chain joins TRBV28 and TRBJ2-1; perhaps TRBD1 as D (5 bases). CDR3 length equals 14 residues. The V end was cut by 4 bases, the J end by 5 bases, with 12 bases between. The germline gives CDR1 MDHEN, CDR2 SYDVKM. The CDR3 DNA sequence: TGTGCCAGCAGTTGGGGCGGTAGAAACAATGAGCAGTTCTTC. Its translation: CASSWGGRNNEQFF.

This chain joins TRBV29-1 and TRBJ2-5, with D possibly being TRBD1 (6 bases). The CDR3 is 15 amino acids. Trimming shortened V by 5 bases and J by 5 bases, and 21 bases separated the two germline ends. The germline gives CDR1 SQVTM, CDR2 ANQGSEA. CDR3 sequence: CSVSGLDSARETQYF. The CDR3, as DNA: TGCAGCGTTTCCGGTCTGGACAGCGCTCGGGAGACCCAGTACTTC.

The chain couples TRBV27 to TRBJ2-5; the D gene is possibly TRBD1 (5 bases). V was shortened by 6 bases and J by 11 bases, with 22 bases between the two germline ends. The CDR3 loop spans 14 amino acids. In germline, CDR1 is MNHEY, CDR2 SMNVEV (reference sequence). DNA for the CDR3: TGTGCCAGCAGGCCAAGGGCAGGGTGGCATGAGCAGTACTTC. Residues: CASRPRAGWHEQYF.

The chain links TRBV24-1 to TRBJ2-1; 7 bases are a match to TRBD2. V was clipped by 5 bases and J by 6 bases; unmatched bases: 6. Germline V gene lookup returns CDR1 KGHDR and CDR2 SFDVKD. This CDR3 region has 14 residues. The CDR3 protein is CATSGDGRGNEQFF. DNA of the CDR3: TGTGCCACCAGTGGAGATGGGAGGGGCAATGAGCAGTTCTTC.

The chain uses TRBV7-2 and TRBJ2-1; unclear D gene. The V and J ends lost 0 bases and 7 bases respectively, with 4 bases between them. Per the germline V gene, CDR1 is SGHTA and CDR2 is FQGNSA. The CDR3 sequence is 12 residues long. The CDR3 nucleotides read TGTGCCAGCAGCTTAGCGTGGAATGAGCAGTTCTTC. The encoded protein is CASSLAWNEQFF.

A few counts support this clonotype. The V gene is TRBV14, the J gene TRBJ2-2; TRBD2 agrees at 7 bases. With 2 bases clipped from V and 5 bases from J, the junction kept 8 bases outside the gene matches. Germline V CDR1 and CDR2: SGHDN, FVKESK. The CDR3 loop spans 16 amino acids. This CDR3 reads CASSQIPAGWTGELFF. CDR3 coding DNA: TGTGCCAGCAGCCAAATCCCAGCGGGGTGGACCGGGGAGCTGTTTTTT.

V is TRBV20-1 and J is TRBJ2-1; D may be TRBD1 or TRBD2 (5 bases each). Germline CDR1 reads DFQATT; CDR2 reads SNEGSKA (reference sequence). Between the trimmed V and J ends, which lost 1 base and 7 bases, there was a span of 17 bases. This CDR3 is built from 15 residues. The CDR3 loop reads CSARAGTTPGNEQFF. Written as DNA, the CDR3 is TGCAGTGCTAGAGCCGGGACCACCCCGGGGAATGAGCAGTTCTTC.

CDR3 nucleotides: TGCGCCAGCAGCCGACTGGAGGCAACTAATGAAAAACTGTTTTTT. It yields the protein CASSRLEATNEKLFF. The chain links TRBV4-1 to TRBJ1-4; no clear D gene. Germline assignment: CDR1 MGHRA and CDR2 YSYEKL. The CDR3 spans 15 residues. The V gene lost 4 bases and the J gene lost 0 bases, with 9 bases spanning the gap.